Below, one T cell receptor beta chain is given with its context. The data belong to a study of T cells in localized non-small cell lung cancer. With 4 bases removed from V and 3 bases from J, the gap between germline ends came to 9 bases. CDR1 and CDR2 (germline): SGDLS, YYNGEE. This CDR3 comprises 13 residues. The table came from immunoSEQ multiplex PCR; TCRdb's copy has only in-frame clones and leaves some out. The data show tens of thousands of clones, 80% seen once. The receptor's source is an older female donor with stage I lung adenocarcinoma. The chain combines TRBV9 with TRBJ2-3, with D possibly being TRBD2 (6 bases). Sequenced here: peripheral blood, sampled before any cancer treatment. The CDR3, as DNA: TGTGCCAGCAGCTCGGGGGTGACAGATACGCAGTATTTT. Its translation is CASSSGVTDTQYF. The full variable domain, with the rest looked up from reference TRBV9 and TRBJ2-3, is DSGVTQTPKHLITATGQRVTLRCSPRSGDLSVYWYQQSLDQGLQFLIQYYNGEERAKGNILERFSAQQFPDLHSELNLSSLELGDSALYFCASSSGVTDTQYFGPGTRLTVL.